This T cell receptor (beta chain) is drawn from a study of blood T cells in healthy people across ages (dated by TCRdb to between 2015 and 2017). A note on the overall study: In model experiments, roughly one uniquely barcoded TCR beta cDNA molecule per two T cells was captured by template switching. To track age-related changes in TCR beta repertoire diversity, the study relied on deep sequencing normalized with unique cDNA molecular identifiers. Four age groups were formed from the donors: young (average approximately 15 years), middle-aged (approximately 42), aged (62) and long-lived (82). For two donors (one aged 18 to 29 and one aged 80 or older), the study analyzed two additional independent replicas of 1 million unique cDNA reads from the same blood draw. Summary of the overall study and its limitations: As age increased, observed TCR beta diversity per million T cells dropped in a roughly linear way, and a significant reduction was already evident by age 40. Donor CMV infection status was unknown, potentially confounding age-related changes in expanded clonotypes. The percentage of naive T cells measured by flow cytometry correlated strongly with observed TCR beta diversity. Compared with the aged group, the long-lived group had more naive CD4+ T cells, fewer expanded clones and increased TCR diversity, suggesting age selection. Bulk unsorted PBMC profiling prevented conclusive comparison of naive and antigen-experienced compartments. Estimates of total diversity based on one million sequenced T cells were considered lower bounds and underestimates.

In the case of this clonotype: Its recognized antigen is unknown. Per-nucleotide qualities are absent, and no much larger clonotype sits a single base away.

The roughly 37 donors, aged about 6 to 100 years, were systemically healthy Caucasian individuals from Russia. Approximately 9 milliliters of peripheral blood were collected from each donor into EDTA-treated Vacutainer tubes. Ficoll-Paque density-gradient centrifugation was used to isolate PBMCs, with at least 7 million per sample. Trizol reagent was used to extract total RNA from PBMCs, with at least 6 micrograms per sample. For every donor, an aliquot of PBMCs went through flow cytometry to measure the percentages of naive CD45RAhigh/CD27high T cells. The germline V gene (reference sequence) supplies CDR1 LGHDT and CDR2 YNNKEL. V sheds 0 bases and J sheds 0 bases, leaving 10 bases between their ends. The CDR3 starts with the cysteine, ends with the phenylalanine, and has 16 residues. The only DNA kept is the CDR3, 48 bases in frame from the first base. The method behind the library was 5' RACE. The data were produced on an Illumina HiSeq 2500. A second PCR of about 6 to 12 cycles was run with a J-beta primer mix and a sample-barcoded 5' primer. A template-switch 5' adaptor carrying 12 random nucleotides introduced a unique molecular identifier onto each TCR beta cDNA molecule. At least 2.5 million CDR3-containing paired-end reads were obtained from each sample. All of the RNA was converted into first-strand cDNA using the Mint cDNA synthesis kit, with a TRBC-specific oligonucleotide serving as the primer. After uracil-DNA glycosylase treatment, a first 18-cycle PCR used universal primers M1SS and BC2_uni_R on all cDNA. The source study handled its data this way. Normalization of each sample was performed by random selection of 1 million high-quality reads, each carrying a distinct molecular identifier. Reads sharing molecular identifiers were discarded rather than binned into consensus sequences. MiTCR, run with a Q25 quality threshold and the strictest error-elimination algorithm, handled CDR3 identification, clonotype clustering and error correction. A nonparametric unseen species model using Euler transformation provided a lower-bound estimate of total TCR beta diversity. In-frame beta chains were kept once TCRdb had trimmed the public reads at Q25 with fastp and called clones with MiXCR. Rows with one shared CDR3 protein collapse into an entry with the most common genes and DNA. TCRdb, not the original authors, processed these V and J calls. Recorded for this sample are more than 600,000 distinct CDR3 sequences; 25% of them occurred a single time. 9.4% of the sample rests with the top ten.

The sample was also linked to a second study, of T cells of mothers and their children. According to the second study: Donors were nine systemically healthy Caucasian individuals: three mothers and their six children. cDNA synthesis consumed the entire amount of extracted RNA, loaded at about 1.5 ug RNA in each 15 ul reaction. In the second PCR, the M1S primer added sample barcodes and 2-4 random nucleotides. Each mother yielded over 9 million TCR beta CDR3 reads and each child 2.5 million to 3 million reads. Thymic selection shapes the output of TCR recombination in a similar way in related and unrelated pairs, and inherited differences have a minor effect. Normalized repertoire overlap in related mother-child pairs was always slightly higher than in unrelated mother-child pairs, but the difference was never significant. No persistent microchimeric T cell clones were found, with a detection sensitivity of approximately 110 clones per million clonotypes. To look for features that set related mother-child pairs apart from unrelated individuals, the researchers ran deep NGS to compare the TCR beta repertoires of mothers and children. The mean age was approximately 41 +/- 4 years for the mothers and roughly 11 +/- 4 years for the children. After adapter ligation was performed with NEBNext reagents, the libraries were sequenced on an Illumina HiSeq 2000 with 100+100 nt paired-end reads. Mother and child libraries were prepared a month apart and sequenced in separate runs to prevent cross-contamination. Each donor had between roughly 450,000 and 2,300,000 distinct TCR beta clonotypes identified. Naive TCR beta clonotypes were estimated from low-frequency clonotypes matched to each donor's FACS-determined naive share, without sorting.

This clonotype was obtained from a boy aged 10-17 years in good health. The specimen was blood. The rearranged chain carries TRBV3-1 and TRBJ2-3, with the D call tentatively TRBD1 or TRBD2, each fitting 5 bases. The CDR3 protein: CASSQDPEGSTDTQYF. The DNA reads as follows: TGTGCCAGCAGCCAAGATCCAGAGGGGAGCACAGATACGCAGTATTTT.